This T cell receptor beta chain derives from a study of OX40 agonist ivuxolimab in advanced cancers. Study-level results: The average count of expanded clones was higher among CD8+ T cells than among CD4+.

Produced via immunoSEQ multiplex PCR; TCRdb's table is partial and in-frame only. The repertoire holds roughly 60,000 clones, with 84% as singletons. Germline V gene sequence: CDR1 MGHRA, CDR2 YSYEKL. The CDR3 spans 16 residues. V lost 1 base and J lost 4; bases outside the gene matches: 7. Notes on this clone: Its antigen is not known.

The input for sequencing was CD4+ or CD8+ T cells sorted from blood, taken in a trial of the OX40 agonist ivuxolimab. The V and J genes are TRBV4-1 and TRBJ2-3, with TRBD2 matching over 8 bases. The TCR was taken from an adult with an advanced solid tumor such as melanoma, head and neck, liver or kidney cancer. The CDR3: CASSQGPGGQSDTQYF. CDR3 coding DNA: TGCGCCAGCAGCCAAGGTCCGGGGGGGCAGTCAGATACGCAGTATTTT.